This T cell receptor beta chain derives from a study of T-cell memory formation after mild COVID-19 (dated by TCRdb to 2020 to 2022). Study-wide context: TCR sequence clusters from the two donors were largely donor specific. Two young, previously healthy adult volunteers, one female and one male, were included in the cohort. In a couple of donors, T-cell clones that expanded and contracted after mild COVID-19 were followed by sequencing TCRalpha and TCRbeta repertoires longitudinally.

The research as a whole found: Contracting CD4+ clones turned up mainly in the CM and EM memory subsets, whereas EMRA was where CD8+ clones were enriched. From day 15 to 85, contracting clones showed balanced CD4/CD8 phenotypes, whereas a second wave of clones that expanded from day 15 to 37 leaned towards CD4+. The detection of some responding clones in pre-infection memory suggests that pre-existing cross-reactive memory T cells joined the SARS-CoV-2 response. The study included only a couple of mild cases, and larger cohorts that include severe cases with pre-infection samples were judged to be necessary. SARS-CoV-2 specificity was not confirmed for the second-wave clones peaking on day 37.

Sequencer: Illumina NovaSeq 6000. cDNA libraries for TCRalpha and TCRbeta were prepared by 5'RACE using constant-segment primers, with sample barcodes and unique molecular identifiers added. Trizol reagent was used to extract RNA from every sample. Library amplification was performed in two PCR steps, and a second sample barcode and Illumina TruSeq adapters were introduced in the second step. Sequencing of libraries was performed on an Illumina NovaSeq with 2 x 150 bp paired-end reads. Per the source publication's procedure: Reads were demultiplexed and collapsed into UMI-guided consensus sequences with migec v1.2.7. Using mixcr v2.1.11, the UMI consensuses were aligned to TRA and TRB V and J templates and assembled into clonotypes. Expanded or contracted clonotypes were those called significant by both edgeR and NoisET, with noise models trained on biological replicates. For edgeR calls, the cutoffs were a false discovery rate-adjusted p below 0.01 and a log2 fold-change threshold of 1. As an exploratory analysis of dynamics, max-normalized trajectories of the 1000 most abundant clonotypes were examined by PCA with hierarchical clustering. The CD4 or CD8 phenotype of responding clones was assigned using the separately sequenced CD4+ and CD8+ repertoires. TCRdb's own reprocessing of the public reads used fastp at Q25 and MiXCR and kept productive beta chains. Rows merge per CDR3 protein into single entries with the most common DNA and genes. The V and J calls reflect TCRdb's pipeline rather than the authors' work. Here the sample has roughly 150,000 distinct CDR3 sequences; about 14% occur a single time. Of the sample, about 14% is held by the ten largest clones.

Note on this clonotype: This receptor's antigen is unknown. The record has no base qualities; no much larger clone is one base away.

Ends trimmed: V by 9 bases, J by 5 bases; bases unmatched to a gene: 12. CDR1 and CDR2 were assigned from the germline V gene as MGHDK and SYGVNS. The CDR3 sequence holds 15 residues, the cysteine and phenylalanine included. Only CDR3 DNA remains: 45 bases, in frame from the first base. Ficoll-Paque density gradient centrifugation was the method used to isolate PBMCs. The sample was PBMCs or a T cell subset sorted from them (not recorded which). The rearrangement combines TRBV25-1 with TRBJ2-3, with 9 bases aligning to TRBD2. The TCR was taken from an adult woman who had mild COVID-19 (a few samples of this study predate the infection). The sample titles of this study are shuffled in the database, so cell type and time point are left out; the donor was told from shared clones. CDR3 loop: CASAISGSHGDTQYF. In nucleotide form, the sequence is TGTGCCAGTGCCATTAGCGGGAGTCATGGAGATACGCAGTATTTT. The full variable domain, with segments outside the CDR3 supplied by the reference TRBV25-1 and TRBJ2-3 proteins, appears as EADIYQTPRYLVIGTGKKITLECSQTMGHDKMYWYQQDPGMELHLIHYSYGVNSTEKGDLSSESTVSRIRTEHFPLTLESARPSHTSQYLCASAISGSHGDTQYFGPGTRLTVL.